A selection of T cell receptor beta chains follows, all from one sample in a study of HIV-infected patients and healthy controls. TCRdb reprocessed the 5' RACE reads with MiXCR, giving one entry per CDR3 protein. Of more than 15,000 distinct CDR3 sequences in the sample, more than 7.5% were seen once. Specimen: blood. The source is an adult in good health. Each CDR3 is given with its conserved first and last residue. A D gene is named only where the DNA matches it firmly. A row's size may be missing; if present it is once, few, many or a size class.

TRBD1,TRBV20-1,NA,TRBJ2-5,TGCAGTGCCGCTGAGGGACAGGCCCAAGAGACCCAGTACTTC,CSAAEGQAQETQYF
NA,TRBV10-3,many,TRBJ2-7,TGTGCCATCAGTGTAAAGGGAACCCACTACGAGCAGTACTTC,CAISVKGTHYEQYF
NA,TRBV29-1,NA,TRBJ2-5,TGCAGCGTTGCTTTGGGTAGAGAGACCCAGTACTTC,CSVALGRETQYF
NA,TRBV6-6,NA,TRBJ1-1,TGTGCCAGCAGTTACACCGGGACAGAAGCTTTCTTT,CASSYTGTEAFF
TRBD1,TRBV6-5,many,TRBJ1-2,TGTGCCAGCAGTTACTCCTTCAGGGGGCTGCCGGGAGGCTACACCTTC,CASSYSFRGLPGGYTF
TRBD2,TRBV6-1,many,TRBJ2-1,TGTGCCAGCAGTGAAGATGGTAGCGGGAGCTATGAGCAGTTCTTC,CASSEDGSGSYEQFF
NA,TRBV28,many,TRBJ2-5,TGTGCCAGCAAGAAAGAGACCCAGTACTTC,CASKKETQYF
TRBD2,TRBV6-6,NA,TRBJ2-3,TGTGCCAGCAGGCCCGTTCTAGCGGGAGGGTTAGATACGCAGTATTTT,CASRPVLAGGLDTQYF
NA,TRBV7-3,many,TRBJ2-1,TGTGCCAGCAGCTTAATGTTGCAGAATGAGCAGTTCTTC,CASSLMLQNEQFF
NA,TRBV2,many,TRBJ2-1,TGTGCCAGCCAGCAGGACCTCTACAATGAGCAGTTCTTC,CASQQDLYNEQFF
TRBD1,TRBV12-3/TRBV12-4,many,TRBJ1-5,TGTGCCAGCAGCCCAGAGACAGGGCCTCAGCCCCAGCATTTT,CASSPETGPQPQHF
NA,TRBV5-4,many,TRBJ1-5,TGTGCCAGCAGCTTGGACCAAGGCAATCAGCCCCAGCATTTT,CASSLDQGNQPQHF
NA,TRBV21-1,many,TRBJ2-3,TGTGCCAGCAGCAAAGGACAGTACCAACCAGATACGCAGTATTTT,CASSKGQYQPDTQYF
NA,TRBV6-4,medium-sized,TRBJ1-5,TGTGCCAGCAGCCTACATAGCAATCAGCCCCAGCATTTT,CASSLHSNQPQHF
TRBD2,TRBV6-6,NA,TRBJ2-5,TGTGCCAGCAGTTACGCGGGAGGGCTGGAGACCCAGTACTTC,CASSYAGGLETQYF
TRBD2,TRBV7-9,few,TRBJ2-2,TGTGCCAGCAGCTCCCGGACTAGCGGGAGTGCCGGGGAGCTGTTTTTT,CASSSRTSGSAGELFF
TRBD2,TRBV4-2,many,TRBJ2-3,TGTGCCAGCAGCCAAGGCAGACTAGCGGGAACAGATACGCAGTATTTT,CASSQGRLAGTDTQYF
NA,TRBV7-2,medium-sized,TRBJ1-1,TGTGCCAGCAGTGTGTCACCGAACACTGAAGCTTTCTTT,CASSVSPNTEAFF
NA,TRBV20-1,many,TRBJ2-3,TGCAGTGCTGGAGGACTAAGACCCTACACAGATACGCAGTATTTT,CSAGGLRPYTDTQYF
NA,TRBV6-6,many,TRBJ2-4,TGTGCCAGCAGTTACAGAGTATGGCAGGGATCCAAAAACATTCAGTACTTC,CASSYRVWQGSKNIQYF
NA,TRBV27,many,TRBJ1-1,TGTGCCAGCAGTTTAATGGGCATGAACACTGAAGCTTTCTTT,CASSLMGMNTEAFF
NA,TRBV29-1,many,TRBJ1-1,TGCAGCGTAGAGGGAACGGCGGCTTTCTTT,CSVEGTAAFF
TRBD1,TRBV18,medium-sized,TRBJ1-3,TGTGCCAGCTCACCACGCGGGACAGGGGACGGGTACTCTGGAAACACCATATATTTT,CASSPRGTGDGYSGNTIYF
TRBD1,TRBV10-1,medium-sized,TRBJ2-3,TGCGCCAGCATCGTCAAACGGACAGGGGGTCAAAGGTATTTT,CASIVKRTGGQRYF
NA,TRBV7-2,NA,TRBJ2-7,TGTGCCAGCAGCTTTAGGGGATTGGAGCAGTACTTC,CASSFRGLEQYF
TRBD1,TRBV29-1,many,TRBJ2-7,TGCAGCGTTGAAGTGAACAGGGGGCGAGGGGAGCAGTACTTC,CSVEVNRGRGEQYF
NA,TRBV6-6,many,TRBJ2-4,TGTGCCAGCAGCAGAGGGACCACAGCCAAAAACATTCAGTACTTC,CASSRGTTAKNIQYF
NA,TRBV6-6,many,TRBJ2-3,TGTGCCAGCAGTTACGGCAGCACTAGCACAGATACGCAGTATTTT,CASSYGSTSTDTQYF
NA,TRBV7-2,few,TRBJ2-1,TGTGCCAGCAGCCCGGGATTTTCCTACAATGAGCAGTTCTTC,CASSPGFSYNEQFF
NA,TRBV11-2,many,TRBJ2-3,TGTGCCAGCAGCCTGTCCGTGGACACAGATACGCAGTATTTT,CASSLSVDTDTQYF
NA,TRBV7-2,medium-sized,TRBJ1-1,TGTGCCAGCAGCTTTGACACTGAAGCTTTCTTT,CASSFDTEAFF
NA,TRBV2,medium-sized,TRBJ2-1,TGTGCCAGCAGTGATCGGGCAAAAAAGCAGTTCTTC,CASSDRAKKQFF
NA,TRBV6-1,few,TRBJ1-5,TGTGCCAGCAGTGCTAATCAGCCCCAGCATTTT,CASSANQPQHF
TRBD2,TRBV6-6,NA,TRBJ2-5,TGTGCCAGCAGTTACCGCATACTAGCGGTCCAAGAGACCCAGTACTTC,CASSYRILAVQETQYF
NA,TRBV6-2/TRBV6-3,many,TRBJ2-1,TGTGCCAGCAGTTATCGTGGCAGAAGTCGCGTAGGTGAGCAGTTCTTC,CASSYRGRSRVGEQFF
TRBD2,TRBV6-2/TRBV6-3,few,TRBJ2-5,TGTGCCAGCAGTTACCTAGGGACTAGCGGGAGTGGTGGAACGACCCAGTACTTC,CASSYLGTSGSGGTTQYF
TRBD1,TRBV29-1,NA,TRBJ1-5,TGCAGCGTATGGGACAGGGGAAAAATAAGGAATCAGCCCCAGCATTTT,CSVWDRGKIRNQPQHF
TRBD1,TRBV6-6,many,TRBJ1-1,TGTGCCAGCAGACCCGAACAGGGGGCGGGCACTGAAGCTTTCTTT,CASRPEQGAGTEAFF
NA,TRBV16,many,TRBJ2-3,TGTGCCAGCAGCCACCGCGGGACCACAGATACGCAGTATTTT,CASSHRGTTDTQYF
NA,TRBV5-1,NA,TRBJ1-1,TGCGCCAGCAGCTTAGCAGTGATGAACACTGAAGCTTTCTTT,CASSLAVMNTEAFF
NA,TRBV19,many,TRBJ2-5,TGTGCCAGTAGCAGAGGTTTGGAGACCCAGTACTTC,CASSRGLETQYF
TRBD1,TRBV6-5,many,TRBJ1-2,TGTGCCAGCAGTTCCAGTCCGGGACAGGCTTTCGGCTACACCTTC,CASSSSPGQAFGYTF
NA,TRBV7-9,many,TRBJ2-5,TGTGCCAGCAGCTTACTCAACGGGGGAAAAGAGACCCAGTACTTC,CASSLLNGGKETQYF
NA,TRBV19,few,TRBJ1-5,TGTGCCAGTACTCCGAGCGGCGCGGGCAATCAGCCCCAGCATTTT,CASTPSGAGNQPQHF
TRBD2,TRBV20-1,medium-sized,TRBJ2-3,TGCAGTCACCGGGAGGGCGAGGCAGATACGCAGTATTTT,CSHREGEADTQYF
TRBD1,TRBV10-3,medium-sized,TRBJ2-5,TGTGCCATCAGGGGACAGGGTGAGACCCAGTACTTC,CAIRGQGETQYF
TRBD1,TRBV28,many,TRBJ2-5,TGTGCCAGCAGTTCCAGATCGACAGGGGAAGAGACCCAGTACTTC,CASSSRSTGEETQYF
TRBD1,TRBV11-2,NA,TRBJ1-4,TGTGCCAGCAGCTTAAGGCAGGGGGCATCTAATGAAAAACTGTTTTTT,CASSLRQGASNEKLFF
NA,TRBV4-3,NA,TRBJ1-1,TGCGCCAGCAGCCAAGGCTCCACAGCGAACACTGAAGCTTTCTTT,CASSQGSTANTEAFF
NA,TRBV29-1,many,TRBJ1-1,TGCAGCGTTGGAAGGAACTTGAACACTGAAGCTTTCTTT,CSVGRNLNTEAFF
TRBD1,TRBV27,many,TRBJ2-1,TGTGCCAGCTGGACAGGGTTTGGAAATGAGCAGTTCTTC,CASWTGFGNEQFF
TRBD2,TRBV7-9,many,TRBJ2-7,TGTGCCAGCAGCTCCAGCGGGGGAGAGGCCTACGAGCAGTACTTC,CASSSSGGEAYEQYF
NA,TRBV25-1,NA,TRBJ2-3,TGTGCCAGCAGTAGGAGTCTCAGCACAGATACGCAGTATTTT,CASSRSLSTDTQYF
NA,TRBV19,few,TRBJ2-3,TGTGCCAGTAGTATAACTTCGACGGGCACAGATACGCAGTATTTT,CASSITSTGTDTQYF
TRBD1,TRBV6-5,once,TRBJ2-1,TGTGCCAGCAGTTACACAAACCTCCGGGACAGGGGACGCAATGAGCAGTTCTTC,CASSYTNLRDRGRNEQFF
TRBD1,TRBV18,medium-sized,TRBJ1-1,TGTGCCAGCTCACCAACGACAGGGGTAAACACTGAAGCTTTCTTT,CASSPTTGVNTEAFF
NA,TRBV7-9,few,TRBJ1-5,TGTGCCAGCAGCATAAATTCTGGGATTAGCAATCAGCCCCAGCATTTT,CASSINSGISNQPQHF
NA,TRBV6-6,few,TRBJ2-3,TGTGCCAGCACCGAAGGGATGGTTGAGGAGTATTTT,CASTEGMVEEYF